The 26 T cell receptor beta chains below all came from one sample that was sequenced in a study of identical twins. TCRdb processed the 5' RACE reads anew with MiXCR; each CDR3 protein has one entry. The table lists 1.5 million to 2 million distinct CDR3 sequences, 25% to 35% of them singletons, with approximately 0.25% in the top ten. The material sequenced was cord blood. Receptors originate from a newborn girl in good health.

The chain couples TRBV28 to TRBJ1-5, with 12 bases lining up with TRBD1. Germline CDR1 is MDHEN and CDR2 is SYDVKM. The CDR3 sequence is 19 residues long. After removal of 1 base from V and 0 bases from J, the junction contained 7 bases not matched to a gene. In nucleotides, the CDR3 is TGTGCCAGCAGTTTATCAGGGACAGGGGGCACCTATAGCAATCAGCCCCAGCATTTT. This gives the protein CASSLSGTGGTYSNQPQHF.

V usage is TRBV20-1 and J usage is TRBJ2-2, with no clear D. CDR3 length: 14 amino acids. Trimming pared 6 bases from V and 3 bases from J, leaving 14 bases between. Germline V gene sequence: CDR1 DFQATT, CDR2 SNEGSKA (reference sequence). The CDR3 protein is CSALRRSHTGELFF. CDR3 DNA: TGCAGTGCCTTGCGAAGGTCGCACACCGGGGAGCTGTTTTTT.

In its sample, this clonotype was seen many times. The J gene is TRBJ1-4, the V gene TRBV29-1; 7 bases line up with TRBD1. The CDR3 is 12 residues long. Germline assignment: CDR1 SQVTM and CDR2 ANQGSEA. Germline trimming cut 6 bases from V and 4 bases from J; bases unmatched to any gene: 2. CDR3 amino acids: CSVRDSNEKLFF. The CDR3 nucleotides read TGCAGCGTCCGGGACAGTAATGAAAAACTGTTTTTT.

This chain connects TRBV28 to TRBJ2-3; D assignment may be TRBD1 or TRBD2 (5 bases each). This CDR3 comprises 14 residues. Germline values: CDR1 MDHEN, CDR2 SYDVKM. The V and J ends lost 10 bases and 0 bases respectively, with 14 bases between them. CDR3 amino acids: CANSGTYSTDTQYF. In nucleotides, the CDR3 is TGTGCCAACTCCGGGACGTACAGCACAGATACGCAGTATTTT.

The chain is built from TRBV5-1 and TRBJ1-1, with D possibly TRBD1 on 5 matching bases. CDR1 SGHRS and CDR2 YFSETQ come from the germline V gene. The CDR3 length is 15 residues. V lost 0 bases and J 3 bases, leaving 12 bases between the germline ends. CDR3 protein: CASSLVGGSDTEAFF. CDR3 DNA sequence: TGCGCCAGCAGCTTGGTGGGGGGGTCGGACACTGAAGCTTTCTTT.

This clonotype occurred a few times. This rearrangement joins TRBV5-1 to TRBJ1-1; TRBD1 agrees at 9 bases. CDR1 is SGHRS and CDR2 is YFSETQ in the germline V gene. Trimming at V came to 4 bases and at J to 4 bases, leaving 8 bases not matched to a gene. The CDR3 has 15 amino acids. As DNA, the CDR3 is TGCGCCAGCAGCGGGTGGACAGGGGAGGCCACTGAAGCTTTCTTT. Protein: CASSGWTGEATEAFF. Full variable domain (rest looked up from reference TRBV5-1 and TRBJ1-1): KAGVTQTPRYLIKTRGQQVTLSCSPISGHRSVSWYQQTPGQGLQFLFEYFSETQRNKGNFPGRFSGRQFSNSRSEMNVSTLELGDSALYLCASSGWTGEATEAFFGQGTRLTVV.

V and J are TRBV2 and TRBJ1-4; TRBD1 is a possible D gene (6 bases). The CDR3 has 15 residues. Trimming removed 2 bases at V and 4 bases at J, with 11 bases between. Germline-derived CDR1 and CDR2 are SNHLY and FYNNEI. DNA of the CDR3: TGTGCCAGCAGTGAACGGGCAGGGGTTAATGAAAAACTGTTTTTT. This codes for CASSERAGVNEKLFF.

The sample holds many counts of this clonotype. This chain uses TRBV6-6 with TRBJ2-3; D call uncertain. V lost 6 bases, J lost 5 bases, and 6 bases lay in between. The germline CDR1 and CDR2 sequences are MNHNY and SVGAGI (reference sequence). This CDR3 is built from 11 residues. The CDR3 region has the DNA TGTGCCAGCAGCCAAAAAGATACGCAGTATTTT. Translating it yields CASSQKDTQYF.

The rearrangement links TRBV20-1 to TRBJ1-4; D might be TRBD1 (5 bases). Per germline, CDR1 DFQATT and CDR2 SNEGSKA (reference sequence). Trimming pared 4 bases from V and 8 bases from J, leaving 14 bases between. CDR3 length: 13 amino acids. The CDR3 DNA sequence: TGCAGTGCTACCGCGTCAGGGAGGGAAAAACTGTTTTTT. This sequence encodes CSATASGREKLFF.

V gene TRBV4-2 combines with J gene TRBJ2-1; TRBD2 aligns across 7 bases. The germline V gene encodes CDR1 LGHNA and CDR2 YNFKEQ. J was trimmed by 0 bases and V by 1 base; bases with no gene match: 21. This CDR3 spans 22 amino acids. CDR3 DNA sequence: TGTGCCAGCAGCCAAGTCCATTTCCGTCTAGCGGATCGCATCACCTCCTACAATGAGCAGTTCTTC. Translating gives CASSQVHFRLADRITSYNEQFF.

The rearrangement joins TRBV7-8 to TRBJ2-5; D perhaps matches TRBD2 (6 bases). The V and J ends lost 5 bases and 7 bases respectively, with 11 bases between them. The CDR3 contains 12 residues. Germline V lookup: CDR1 SGHVS, CDR2 FQNEAQ. Here the CDR3 reads CASSQETRTQYF. CDR3 nucleotides: TGTGCCAGCAGCCAAGAGACTAGGACCCAGTACTTC.

This clonotype was counted many times. The V call is TRBV6-5, the J call TRBJ2-3; TRBD2 matches at 8 bases. The germline V gene encodes CDR1 MNHEY and CDR2 SVGAGI. V was pared by 0 bases and J by 3 bases, with 8 bases of the junction left unmatched. This CDR3 is 17 amino acids long. In DNA form, the CDR3 reads TGTGCCAGCAGTTACTCGAGACGGTCTAGCGGGACAGATACGCAGTATTTT. Protein: CASSYSRRSSGTDTQYF.

This clonotype was counted a few times. The chain carries TRBV12-3 or TRBV12-4 and TRBJ2-7; D possibly uses TRBD1 or TRBD2 (5 bases each). V was trimmed by 3 bases and J by 2 bases, leaving 11 bases between them. The CDR3 totals 14 residues. The chain's CDR3 is CASSFGVGAYEQYF. The CDR3 DNA follows: TGTGCCAGCAGTTTTGGCGTGGGGGCCTACGAGCAGTACTTC.

The V gene is TRBV10-3, the J gene TRBJ2-5, with TRBD2 matching 8 bases. CDR3 size: 16 residues. Looked up from germline, CDR1 is ENHRY and CDR2 is SYGVKD. The V segment lost 6 bases and the J segment 1 base; nucleotides outside the gene matches: 10. CDR3 sequence reads: CAISSASGRFQETQYF. CDR3 nucleotides: TGTGCCATCAGCTCGGCTAGCGGGCGCTTCCAAGAGACCCAGTACTTC.

The chain joins TRBV4-1 to TRBJ1-2, with 8 bases aligning to TRBD1. CDR1 is MGHRA and CDR2 is YSYEKL in the germline V gene. The CDR3 extends over 15 amino acids. Losses at the gene ends were 2 bases for V and 4 bases for J; bases not matched to a gene: 6. CDR3 nucleotides: TGCGCCAGCAGCCAACCCAGGACAGGGACCTATGGCTACACCTTC. It is translated as CASSQPRTGTYGYTF.

V usage is TRBV4-1 and J usage is TRBJ2-3, with D hard to call. CDR1 and CDR2 (germline): MGHRA, YSYEKL. The V and J ends lost 2 bases and 3 bases respectively, with 12 bases between them. The CDR3 runs 15 residues. CDR3 nucleotide sequence: TGCGCCAGCAGCCAATTGGGCCTTTATACAGATACGCAGTATTTT. Protein: CASSQLGLYTDTQYF.

A word on this clonotype: A read error is possible here, since a much larger clone lies one base away. The chain is built from TRBV29-1 and TRBJ2-3, with TRBD1 identical over 8 bases. CDR1 and CDR2 (germline): SQVTM, ANQGSEA. With V trimmed by 4 bases and J by 6 bases, 12 bases remained unmatched. CDR3 size: 15 residues. CDR3 residues: CSVGDRNRGWDTQYF. Here the CDR3 DNA reads TGCAGCGTTGGAGATCGAAACAGGGGGTGGGATACGCAGTATTTT.

About this clonotype: This clone may be a read error of a much larger clone one base away. The chain couples TRBV2 to TRBJ2-4, with TRBD2 matching 7 bases. The germline CDR1 and CDR2 sequences are SNHLY and FYNNEI. The V gene end was trimmed by 6 bases and the J gene end by 13 bases; junction bases not matched to a gene: 15. The CDR3 has 14 residues. CDR3 nucleotides: TGTGCCAGCAGCCCCAGACTAGCCCAAGAGGCCCAGTACTTC. Protein sequence: CASSPRLAQEAQYF. The entire variable domain, with the rest obtained from reference TRBV2 and TRBJ2-4, is as follows: EPEVTQTPSHQVTQMGQEVILRCVPISNHLYFYWYRQILGQKVEFLVSFYNNEISEKSEIFDDQFSVERPDGSNFTLKIRSTKLEDSAMYFCASSPRLAQEAQYFGAGTRLSVL.

This clonotype appeared a few times. CDR3 in DNA: TGTGCCAGCAGCTTAGAAACGGGAATTAGCGAGCAGTACTTC. This encodes CASSLETGISEQYF. V usage is TRBV7-2 and J usage is TRBJ2-5, with D possibly matching TRBD2 (5 bases). The J call may be faulty, since TRBJ2-7 better matches the DNA end. CDR1 is SGHTA, CDR2 FQGNSA, per germline. The CDR3 totals 14 residues.

The chain carries TRBV3-1 and TRBJ2-3; D could derive from TRBD1 or TRBD2 (5 bases each). Trimming cost V 1 base and J 0 bases, with 17 bases left between them. CDR3 length: 18 residues. Germline V CDR1 and CDR2: LGHDT, YNNKEL (reference sequence). The CDR3 here is CASSQGTRTRTSTDTQYF. Written as DNA, the CDR3 is TGTGCCAGCAGCCAAGGTACTAGGACAAGAACTAGCACAGATACGCAGTATTTT.

J is TRBJ2-3 and V is TRBV3-1; D may be TRBD1 or TRBD2 (6 bases each). Germline V CDR1 and CDR2: LGHDT, YNNKEL (reference sequence). The V gene lost 1 base and the J gene lost 0 bases, with 14 bases spanning the gap. This CDR3 is built from 17 residues. CDR3 coding DNA: TGTGCCAGCAGCCAAGCAGGGGTAGGGACTAGCACAGATACGCAGTATTTT. Its protein product is CASSQAGVGTSTDTQYF.

The rearrangement links TRBV4-2 to TRBJ2-3, with D maybe TRBD2 (5 bases). CDR3 length: 16 amino acids. Between the trimmed V and J ends, which lost 4 bases and 0 bases, there was a span of 14 bases. The germline gives CDR1 LGHNA, CDR2 YNFKEQ. The CDR3 nucleotides are TGTGCCAGCAGCCTTACTAGATTTTTAAGCACAGATACGCAGTATTTT. Translated, it gives CASSLTRFLSTDTQYF.

CDR3 DNA sequence: TGTGCCAGCAGTTTGGCACTTCAGTCATCCCATCTCAATGAGCAGTACTTC. Encoded protein: CASSLALQSSHLNEQYF. V gene TRBV28 combines with J gene TRBJ2-7; unclear D gene. This CDR3 comprises 17 residues. Germline values: CDR1 MDHEN, CDR2 SYDVKM. The ends were cut back, 3 bases at V and 7 bases at J, with 25 bases in the middle.

The rearrangement joins TRBV20-1 to TRBJ1-1; D unclear. CDR1 is DFQATT, CDR2 SNEGSKA, per germline (reference sequence). The ends were cut back, 7 bases at V and 5 bases at J, with 11 bases in the middle. This CDR3 has 11 residues. The CDR3: CSVIRSTEAFF. In DNA form, the CDR3 reads TGCAGTGTAATCAGATCAACTGAAGCTTTCTTT.

J is TRBJ1-4 and V is TRBV25-1, with TRBD1 matching over 8 bases. The J segment lost 8 bases and the V segment lost 2 bases, leaving 1 base of the junction unmatched. The CDR3 is 13 amino acids. Germline assignment: CDR1 MGHDK and CDR2 SYGVNS. The CDR3 spells CASSERTGEKLFF. The CDR3 region has the DNA TGTGCCAGCAGTGAAAGGACAGGGGAAAAACTGTTTTTT.

There are a few counts of this clonotype. The chain employs TRBV5-6 and TRBJ2-2; D ambiguous. Germline V lookup: CDR1 SGHDT, CDR2 YYEEEE. This CDR3 is built from 11 residues. Trimming cost V 6 bases and J 3 bases, with 3 bases left between them. Here the CDR3 reads CASTHTGELFF. DNA for the CDR3: TGTGCCAGCACCCACACCGGGGAGCTGTTTTTT.